The present entry profiles one TCR beta chain with its context. The antigen remains undetermined. With random hexamers, reverse transcription was performed on about 0.5 to 1 ug of RNA. TCRdb analysed the immunoSEQ multiplex PCR reads with MiXCR anew, one entry per CDR3 protein. The sample carries around 300,000 distinct CDR3 sequences, 70% to 90% recorded once. CDR1 MDHEN and CDR2 SYDVKM come from the germline V gene. The V gene end was trimmed by 5 bases and the J gene end by 2 bases; junction bases not matched to a gene: 30. The CDR3 is 23 residues long. This entry comes from a study of CD8 T cells in Susac syndrome. Broader study findings: A relatively small number of individuals underwent TCR sequencing and HLA analysis.

This clonotype originated in a human donor with multiple sclerosis. The source material was CD8+ T cells from PBMCs. This rearrangement joins TRBV28 to TRBJ2-3, with TRBD2 matching over 8 bases. CDR3 bases: TGTGCCAGCAGTCCCATATATTTTCTAGGTGTTTGGAGTGGGCGGGAGGACACAGATACGCAGTATTTT. Residues: CASSPIYFLGVWSGREDTDTQYF. Complete variable domain (other parts from reference TRBV28 and TRBJ2-3): DVKVTQSSRYLVKRTGEKVFLECVQDMDHENMFWYRQDPGLGLRLIYFSYDVKMKEKGDIPEGYSVSREKKERFSLILESASTNQTSMYLCASSPIYFLGVWSGREDTDTQYFGPGTRLTVL.